This record covers a single T cell receptor (beta chain). The entry originates in a study of blood T cells in healthy people across ages. Combining a sample-barcoded 5' primer with a J-beta primer mix, a second PCR ran for roughly 6 to 12 cycles. TCRdb re-called the 5' RACE reads with MiXCR, one entry per CDR3 protein. The sample shows hundreds of thousands of distinct CDR3 sequences, roughly 43% of them seen only once. Germline loops: CDR1 SQVTM, CDR2 ANQGSEA. This CDR3 is 14 amino acids long. V was trimmed by 0 bases and J by 7 bases, leaving 15 bases between them. The rearrangement uses TRBV29-1 and TRBJ1-2, with D maybe TRBD1 (6 bases). The receptor was derived from an elderly man in good health. The specimen was blood. CDR3 in DNA: TGCAGCGTTGAAGATCGAGGGGGTCTCGGTGGCTACACCTTC. It translates to CSVEDRGGLGGYTF.